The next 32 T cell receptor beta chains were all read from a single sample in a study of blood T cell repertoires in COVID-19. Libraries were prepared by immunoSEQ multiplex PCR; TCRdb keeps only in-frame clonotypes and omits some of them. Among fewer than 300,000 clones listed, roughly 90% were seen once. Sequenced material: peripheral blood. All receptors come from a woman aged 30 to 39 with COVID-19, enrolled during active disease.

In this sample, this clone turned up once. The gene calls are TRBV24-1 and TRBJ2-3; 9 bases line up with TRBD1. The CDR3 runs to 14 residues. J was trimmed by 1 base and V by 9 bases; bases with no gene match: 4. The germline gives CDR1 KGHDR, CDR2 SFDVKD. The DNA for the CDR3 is TGTGCCACCGCCAGGGACAGGGGCACAGATACGCAGTATTTT. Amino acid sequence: CATARDRGTDTQYF.

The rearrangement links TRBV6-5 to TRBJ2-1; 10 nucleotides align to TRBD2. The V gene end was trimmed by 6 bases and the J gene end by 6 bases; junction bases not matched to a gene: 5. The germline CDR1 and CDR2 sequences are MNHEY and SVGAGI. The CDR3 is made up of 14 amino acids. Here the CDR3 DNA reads TGTGCCAGCAGCCGTGGGACTAGCGCCAATGAGCAGTTCTTC. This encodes CASSRGTSANEQFF.

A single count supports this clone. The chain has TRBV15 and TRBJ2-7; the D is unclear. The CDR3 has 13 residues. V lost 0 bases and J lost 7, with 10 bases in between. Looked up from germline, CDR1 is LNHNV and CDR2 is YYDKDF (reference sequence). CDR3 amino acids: CATSRDSVAEQYF. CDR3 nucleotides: TGTGCCACCAGCAGAGATTCGGTAGCTGAGCAGTACTTC. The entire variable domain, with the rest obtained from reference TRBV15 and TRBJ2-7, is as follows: DAMVIQNPRYQVTQFGKPVTLSCSQTLNHNVMYWYQQKSSQAPKLLFHYYDKDFNNEADTPDNFQSRRPNTSFCFLDIRSPGLGDTAMYLCATSRDSVAEQYFGPGTRLTVT.

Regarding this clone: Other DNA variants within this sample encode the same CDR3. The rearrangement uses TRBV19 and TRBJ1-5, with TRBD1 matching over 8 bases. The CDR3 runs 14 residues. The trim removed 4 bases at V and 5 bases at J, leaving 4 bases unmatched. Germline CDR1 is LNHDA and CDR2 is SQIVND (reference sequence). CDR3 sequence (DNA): TGTGCCAGTAGTACAACAGGGGGTTATCAGCCCCAGCATTTT. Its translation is CASSTTGGYQPQHF.

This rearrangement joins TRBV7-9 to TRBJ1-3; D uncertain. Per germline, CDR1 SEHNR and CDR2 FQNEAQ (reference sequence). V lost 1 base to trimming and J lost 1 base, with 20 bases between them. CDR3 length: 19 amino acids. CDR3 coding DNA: TGTGCCAGCAGCTTAGGGGCTGCTGTCGTGTCGACGTCTGGAAACACCATATATTTT. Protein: CASSLGAAVVSTSGNTIYF.

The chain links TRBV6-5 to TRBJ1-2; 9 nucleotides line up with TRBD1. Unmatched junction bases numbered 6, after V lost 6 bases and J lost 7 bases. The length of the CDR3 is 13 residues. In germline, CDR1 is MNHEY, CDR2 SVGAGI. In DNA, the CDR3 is TGTGCCAGCAGAGGACAGGGGTCGGGTGGCTACACCTTC. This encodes CASRGQGSGGYTF.

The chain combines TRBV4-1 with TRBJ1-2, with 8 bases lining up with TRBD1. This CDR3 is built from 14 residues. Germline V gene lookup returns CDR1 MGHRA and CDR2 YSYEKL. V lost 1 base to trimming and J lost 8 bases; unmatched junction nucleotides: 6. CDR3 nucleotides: TGCGCCAGCAGCCAAGTTACAGGGGGTGGGGGCTACACCTTC. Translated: CASSQVTGGGGYTF.

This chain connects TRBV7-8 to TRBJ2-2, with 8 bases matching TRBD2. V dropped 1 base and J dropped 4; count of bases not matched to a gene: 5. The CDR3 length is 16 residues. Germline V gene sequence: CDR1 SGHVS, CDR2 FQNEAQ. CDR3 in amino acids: CASSLVGGRSTGELFF. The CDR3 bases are TGTGCCAGCAGCTTAGTTGGCGGGAGGAGCACCGGGGAGCTGTTTTTT.

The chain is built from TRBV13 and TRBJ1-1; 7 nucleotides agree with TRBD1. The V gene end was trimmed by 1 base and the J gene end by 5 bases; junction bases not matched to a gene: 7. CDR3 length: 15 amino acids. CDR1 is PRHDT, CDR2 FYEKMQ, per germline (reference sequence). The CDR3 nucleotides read TGTGCCAGCAGCTTAGCAGGGACAGTCGGAACTGAAGCTTTCTTT. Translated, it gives CASSLAGTVGTEAFF.

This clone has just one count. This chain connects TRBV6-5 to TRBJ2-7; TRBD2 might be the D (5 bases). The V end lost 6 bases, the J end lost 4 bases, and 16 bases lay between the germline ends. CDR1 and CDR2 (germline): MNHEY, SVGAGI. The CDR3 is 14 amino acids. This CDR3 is CASRRLGVVYEQYF. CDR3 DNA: TGTGCCAGCAGACGACTCGGGGTAGTTTACGAGCAGTACTTC.

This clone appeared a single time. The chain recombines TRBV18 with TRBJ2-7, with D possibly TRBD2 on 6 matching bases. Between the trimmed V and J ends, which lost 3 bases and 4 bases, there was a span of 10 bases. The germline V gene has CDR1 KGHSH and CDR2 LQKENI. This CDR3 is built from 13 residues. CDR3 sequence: CASSPGLTYEQYF. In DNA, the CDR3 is TGTGCCAGCTCACCGGGACTGACATACGAGCAGTACTTC.

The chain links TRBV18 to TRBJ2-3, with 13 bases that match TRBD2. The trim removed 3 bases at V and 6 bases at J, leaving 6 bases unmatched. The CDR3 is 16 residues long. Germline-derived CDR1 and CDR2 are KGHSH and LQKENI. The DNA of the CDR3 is TGTGCCAGCTCACCCGGGACTAGCGGGACTGGGGATACGCAGTATTTT. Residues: CASSPGTSGTGDTQYF.

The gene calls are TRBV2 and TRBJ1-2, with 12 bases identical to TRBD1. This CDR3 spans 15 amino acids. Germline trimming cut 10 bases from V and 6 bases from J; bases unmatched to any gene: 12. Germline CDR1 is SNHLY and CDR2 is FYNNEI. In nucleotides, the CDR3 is TGTGCCATATTGCCTCGGGACAGGGGGCGCGATGGCTACACCTTC. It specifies CAILPRDRGRDGYTF.

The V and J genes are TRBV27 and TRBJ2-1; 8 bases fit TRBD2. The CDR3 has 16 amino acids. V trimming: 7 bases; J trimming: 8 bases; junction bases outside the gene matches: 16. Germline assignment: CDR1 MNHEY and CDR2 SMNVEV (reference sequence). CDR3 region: CASTPSPGLGSDEQFF. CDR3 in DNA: TGTGCCAGCACTCCTAGCCCGGGACTAGGATCTGATGAGCAGTTCTTC.

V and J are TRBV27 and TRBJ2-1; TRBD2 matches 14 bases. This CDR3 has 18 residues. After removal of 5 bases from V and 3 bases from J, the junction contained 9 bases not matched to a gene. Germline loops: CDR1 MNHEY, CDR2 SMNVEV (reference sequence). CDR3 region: CASSPRTSGGRNYNEQFF. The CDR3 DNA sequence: TGTGCCAGCAGTCCCCGGACTAGCGGGGGGAGAAACTACAATGAGCAGTTCTTC.

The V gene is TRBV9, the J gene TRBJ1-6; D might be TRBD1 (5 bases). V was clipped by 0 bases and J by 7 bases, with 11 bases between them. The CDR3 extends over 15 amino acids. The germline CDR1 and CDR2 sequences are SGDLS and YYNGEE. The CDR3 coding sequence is TGTGCCAGCAGCGTAGGAGCAGGGCTAAATTCACCCCTCCACTTT. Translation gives CASSVGAGLNSPLHF.

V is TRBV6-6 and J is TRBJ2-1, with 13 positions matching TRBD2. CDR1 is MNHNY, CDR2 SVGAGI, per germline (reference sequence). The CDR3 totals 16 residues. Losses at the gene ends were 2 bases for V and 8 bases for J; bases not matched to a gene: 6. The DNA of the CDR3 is TGTGCCAGCAGTTACGGGACTAGCGGGGATGGGGATGAGCAGTTCTTC. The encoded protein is CASSYGTSGDGDEQFF.

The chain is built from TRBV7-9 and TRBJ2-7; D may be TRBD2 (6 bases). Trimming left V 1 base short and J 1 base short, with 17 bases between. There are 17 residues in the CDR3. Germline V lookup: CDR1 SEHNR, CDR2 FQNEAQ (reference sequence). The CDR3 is CASSLVGGPFGSYEQYF. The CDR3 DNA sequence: TGTGCCAGCAGCTTAGTTGGAGGGCCCTTTGGGTCCTACGAGCAGTACTTC.

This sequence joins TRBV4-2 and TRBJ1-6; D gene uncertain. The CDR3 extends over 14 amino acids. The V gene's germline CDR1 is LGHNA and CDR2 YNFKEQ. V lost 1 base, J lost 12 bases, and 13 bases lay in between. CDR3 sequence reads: CASSQGTEAKPLHF. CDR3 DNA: TGTGCCAGCAGCCAAGGCACTGAAGCCAAACCCCTCCACTTT.

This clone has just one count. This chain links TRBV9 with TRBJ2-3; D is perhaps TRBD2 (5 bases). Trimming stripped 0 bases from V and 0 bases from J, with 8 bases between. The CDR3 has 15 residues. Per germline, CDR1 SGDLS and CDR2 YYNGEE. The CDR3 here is CASSVGSGSTDTQYF. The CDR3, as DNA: TGTGCCAGCAGCGTAGGGTCGGGGAGCACAGATACGCAGTATTTT.

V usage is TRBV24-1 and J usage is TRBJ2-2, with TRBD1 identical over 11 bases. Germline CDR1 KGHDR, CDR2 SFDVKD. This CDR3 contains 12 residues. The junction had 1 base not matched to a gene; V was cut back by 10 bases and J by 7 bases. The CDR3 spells CATGQGDGELFF. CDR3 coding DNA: TGTGCCACGGGACAGGGGGACGGGGAGCTGTTTTTT.

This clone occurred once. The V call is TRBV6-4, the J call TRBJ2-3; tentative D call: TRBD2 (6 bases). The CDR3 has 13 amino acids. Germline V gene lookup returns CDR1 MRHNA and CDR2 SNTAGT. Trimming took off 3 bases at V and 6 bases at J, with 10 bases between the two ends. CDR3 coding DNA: TGTGCCAGCAGTGAATCTGGAGGGGATACGCAGTATTTT. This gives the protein CASSESGGDTQYF.

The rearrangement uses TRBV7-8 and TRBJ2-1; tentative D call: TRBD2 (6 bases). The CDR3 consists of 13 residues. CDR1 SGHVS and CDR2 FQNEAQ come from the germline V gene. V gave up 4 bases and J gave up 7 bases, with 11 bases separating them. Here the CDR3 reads CASSSTSTNEQFF. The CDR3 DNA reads TGTGCCAGCAGCTCGACTAGTACGAATGAGCAGTTCTTC.

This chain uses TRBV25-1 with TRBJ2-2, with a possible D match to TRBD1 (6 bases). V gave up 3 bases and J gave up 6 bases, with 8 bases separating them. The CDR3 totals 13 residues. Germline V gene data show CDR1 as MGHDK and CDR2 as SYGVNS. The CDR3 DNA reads TGTGCCAGCAGTGATGGACAGCCCGGGGAGCTGTTTTTT. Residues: CASSDGQPGELFF.

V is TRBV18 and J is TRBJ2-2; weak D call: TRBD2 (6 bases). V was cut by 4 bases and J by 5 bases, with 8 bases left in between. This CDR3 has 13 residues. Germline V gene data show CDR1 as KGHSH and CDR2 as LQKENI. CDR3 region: CASSLRETGELFF. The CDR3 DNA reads TGTGCCAGCTCACTGCGGGAAACCGGGGAGCTGTTTTTT.

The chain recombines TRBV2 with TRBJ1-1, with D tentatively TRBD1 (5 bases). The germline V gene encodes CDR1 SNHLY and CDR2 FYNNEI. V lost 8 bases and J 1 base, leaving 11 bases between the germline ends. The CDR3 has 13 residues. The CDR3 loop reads CASAGFTNTEAFF. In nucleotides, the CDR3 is TGTGCCAGCGCAGGGTTTACGAACACTGAAGCTTTCTTT.

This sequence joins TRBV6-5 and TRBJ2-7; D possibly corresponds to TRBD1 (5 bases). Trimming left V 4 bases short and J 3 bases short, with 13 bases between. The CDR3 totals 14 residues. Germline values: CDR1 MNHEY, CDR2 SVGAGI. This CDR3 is CASSSRTRSYEQYF. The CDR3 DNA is TGTGCCAGCAGTTCCCGGACACGCAGCTACGAGCAGTACTTC.

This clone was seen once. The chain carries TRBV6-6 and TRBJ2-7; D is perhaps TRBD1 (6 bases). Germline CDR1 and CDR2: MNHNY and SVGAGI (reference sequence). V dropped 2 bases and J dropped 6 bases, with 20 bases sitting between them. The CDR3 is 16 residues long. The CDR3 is CASSYAYRDTVVEQYF. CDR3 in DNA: TGTGCCAGCAGTTACGCTTATAGGGACACTGTTGTCGAGCAGTACTTC.

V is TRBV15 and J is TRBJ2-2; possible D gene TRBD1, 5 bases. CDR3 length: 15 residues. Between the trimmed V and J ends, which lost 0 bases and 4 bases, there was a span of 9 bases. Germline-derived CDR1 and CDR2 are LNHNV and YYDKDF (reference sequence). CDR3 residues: CATSRDQGSTGELFF. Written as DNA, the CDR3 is TGTGCCACCAGCAGAGATCAGGGCTCCACCGGGGAGCTGTTTTTT.

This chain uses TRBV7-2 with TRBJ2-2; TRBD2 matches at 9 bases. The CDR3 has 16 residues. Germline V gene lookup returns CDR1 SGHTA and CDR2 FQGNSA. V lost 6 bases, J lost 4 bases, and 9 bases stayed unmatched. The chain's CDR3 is CASSFDSGRITGELFF. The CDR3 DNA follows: TGTGCCAGCAGTTTCGACAGCGGGAGGATCACCGGGGAGCTGTTTTTT.

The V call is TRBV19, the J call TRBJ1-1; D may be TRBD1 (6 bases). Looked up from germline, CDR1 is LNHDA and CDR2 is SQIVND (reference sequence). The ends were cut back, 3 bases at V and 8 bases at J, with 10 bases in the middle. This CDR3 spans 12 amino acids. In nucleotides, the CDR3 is TGTGCCAGTAGTATCAACAGGGCGGAAGCTTTCTTT. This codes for CASSINRAEAFF.

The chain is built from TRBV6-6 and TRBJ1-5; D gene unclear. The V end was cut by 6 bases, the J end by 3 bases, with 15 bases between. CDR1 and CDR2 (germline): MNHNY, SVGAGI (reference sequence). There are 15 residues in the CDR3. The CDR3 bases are TGTGCCAGCAGCCCCGGGAGACCGCTCAATCAGCCCCAGCATTTT. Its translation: CASSPGRPLNQPQHF.